Presented here are 20 T cell receptor beta chains from one specimen sequenced in a study of cytomegalovirus exposure and HLA in healthy donors. The PCR employed 60 Vbeta primers together with 13 Jbeta primers. Here immunoSEQ multiplex PCR was the method, and the copy in TCRdb shows in-frame clones only, minus some. The clone table shows around 26,000 clones, with the ten largest holding 17%. Sequenced: PBMCs. The receptors originated from a male donor in good health and CMV-seropositive.

V and J are TRBV7-9 and TRBJ1-1; 7 positions match TRBD1. Losses at the gene ends were 0 bases for V and 1 base for J; bases not matched to a gene: 5. This CDR3 has 16 amino acids. CDR1 and CDR2 from the germline V gene are SEHNR and FQNEAQ (reference sequence). The chain's CDR3 is CASSLAVGQANTEAFF. In DNA, the CDR3 is TGTGCCAGCAGCTTAGCGGTCGGACAGGCGAACACTGAAGCTTTCTTT.

The rearrangement uses TRBV18 and TRBJ2-5; 9 nucleotides agree with TRBD2. Germline CDR1 reads KGHSH; CDR2 reads LQKENI. The CDR3 extends over 15 amino acids. J lost 3 bases, V lost 3 bases, and 5 bases had no gene match. CDR3 sequence reads: CASSPQGGGEETQYF. The DNA for the CDR3 is TGTGCCAGCTCACCCCAAGGCGGGGGGGAAGAGACCCAGTACTTC.

The chain uses TRBV7-3 and TRBJ2-1; a weak D match, TRBD1 (7 bases). The V and J ends lost 3 bases and 4 bases respectively, with 13 bases between them. This CDR3 has 15 residues. Germline CDR1 is SGHTA and CDR2 is FQGTGA. In DNA, the CDR3 is TGTGCCAGCAGCTTGCGGGACAGCAAATACAATGAGCAGTTCTTC. It translates to CASSLRDSKYNEQFF.

In the case of this clone: Other DNA sequences in the sample encode the same CDR3. The rearrangement joins TRBV5-1 to TRBJ1-6, with D maybe TRBD1 (6 bases). V lost 4 bases, J lost 0 bases, and 11 bases lay in between. There are 16 residues in the CDR3. Germline V CDR1 and CDR2: SGHRS, YFSETQ. In DNA, the CDR3 is TGCGCCAGCAGCAACCAGGGGAGCTCCTATAATTCACCCCTCCACTTT. As protein: CASSNQGSSYNSPLHF.

The chain's CDR3 is CSVVGGQYNTEAFF. CDR3 DNA: TGCAGCGTCGTGGGTGGACAGTACAACACTGAAGCTTTCTTT. This rearrangement joins TRBV29-1 to TRBJ1-1, with D perhaps TRBD1 (6 bases). The CDR3 consists of 14 residues. Trimming cost V 6 bases and J 2 bases, with 16 bases left between them. Germline CDR1 is SQVTM and CDR2 is ANQGSEA. The full variable domain, with the rest looked up from reference TRBV29-1 and TRBJ1-1, is SAVISQKPSRDICQRGTSLTIQCQVDSQVTMMFWYRQQPGQSLTLIATANQGSEATYESGFVIDKFPISRPNLTFSTLTVSNMSPEDSSIYLCSVVGGQYNTEAFFGQGTRLTVV.

The chain combines TRBV6-1 with TRBJ1-2; maybe TRBD1 (6 bases). Trimming removed 2 bases from V and 4 bases from J, with 11 bases in between. This CDR3 contains 14 residues. The germline CDR1 and CDR2 sequences are MNHNS and SASEGT. CDR3 DNA: TGTGCCAGCAGTGAATGGGGGCCCGGCTATGGCTACACCTTC. It codes for CASSEWGPGYGYTF.

The V call is TRBV4-1, the J call TRBJ1-2; TRBD1 is a possible D gene (6 bases). The CDR3 sequence is 13 residues long. CDR1 is MGHRA and CDR2 is YSYEKL in the germline V gene. Trimming removed 1 base at V and 6 bases at J, with 9 bases between. The CDR3 region has the DNA TGCGCCAGCAGCCAAGGGTCAGGGGATGGCTACACCTTC. Translating gives CASSQGSGDGYTF.

The chain links TRBV29-1 to TRBJ2-7; 15 nucleotides agree with TRBD2. The CDR3 totals 14 residues. Germline V gene sequence: CDR1 SQVTM, CDR2 ANQGSEA. Germline trimming cut 4 bases from V and 8 bases from J; bases unmatched to any gene: 6. The CDR3 coding sequence is TGCAGCGTTGTAGAGGGACTAGCGGGAGGTAAGCAGTACTTC. Translated, it gives CSVVEGLAGGKQYF.

This clone is large (0.1 to 1%) by frequency. The chain links TRBV4-2 to TRBJ2-1; 8 bases match TRBD1. CDR1 and CDR2 (germline): LGHNA, YNFKEQ. V was pared by 1 base and J by 5 bases, with 10 bases of the junction left unmatched. The CDR3 length is 17 residues. The CDR3 protein is CASSQASRGQSNNEQFF. DNA for the CDR3: TGTGCCAGCAGCCAAGCGTCCAGGGGGCAGTCAAACAATGAGCAGTTCTTC.

This chain uses TRBV6-5 with TRBJ2-7; D is unclear. The CDR3 contains 15 residues. Germline V lookup: CDR1 MNHEY, CDR2 SVGAGI. The ends were cut back, 0 bases at V and 2 bases at J, with 11 bases in the middle. As DNA, the CDR3 is TGTGCCAGCAGTTACTCTGGCAGTACCACCTACGAGCAGTACTTC. It yields the protein CASSYSGSTTYEQYF.

The chain is built from TRBV4-3 and TRBJ1-2; 8 positions agree with TRBD1. The junction had 3 bases not matched to a gene; V was cut back by 3 bases and J by 6 bases. CDR1 LGHNA and CDR2 YSLEER come from the germline V gene. This CDR3 comprises 13 residues. The CDR3, as DNA: TGCGCCAGCAGCCACGAACAGGGGGATGGCTACACCTTC. Protein sequence: CASSHEQGDGYTF.

The chain has TRBV15 and TRBJ2-1; the D is unclear. This CDR3 contains 12 residues. V was cut by 6 bases and J by 9 bases, with 12 bases left in between. Germline-derived CDR1 and CDR2 are LNHNV and YYDKDF (reference sequence). The CDR3, as DNA: TGTGCCACCAGTAGAACCAGTGCTGAGCAGTTCTTC. Translation gives CATSRTSAEQFF.

The chain carries TRBV5-1 and TRBJ2-1, with a possible D match to TRBD2 (5 bases). V lost 1 base and J 1 base, leaving 12 bases between the germline ends. Germline V CDR1 and CDR2: SGHRS, YFSETQ. This CDR3 has 16 amino acids. The CDR3 DNA follows: TGCGCCAGCAGCTTGTCGAGAGGGCGGTCCTACAATGAGCAGTTCTTC. Its protein is CASSLSRGRSYNEQFF.

The chain has TRBV5-4 and TRBJ2-5, with D possibly matching TRBD2 (7 bases). The CDR3 totals 17 residues. The V gene's germline CDR1 is SGHNT and CDR2 YYREEE (reference sequence). V shed 1 base and J shed 5 bases, with 21 bases lying between them. The DNA of the CDR3 is TGTGCCAGCAGCTTGTCTGGGCGGGGGCTGATGGGGGAGACCCAGTACTTC. Amino acids: CASSLSGRGLMGETQYF.

The V call is TRBV5-4, the J call TRBJ2-1; TRBD2 matches 7 bases. V dropped 3 bases and J dropped 1; count of bases not matched to a gene: 13. The CDR3 contains 18 residues. Germline loops: CDR1 SGHNT, CDR2 YYREEE (reference sequence). The CDR3 loop is CASSSRRRGGSSYNEQFF. The CDR3 DNA reads as TGTGCCAGCAGCTCGAGGAGAAGGGGAGGGTCGTCCTACAATGAGCAGTTCTTC.

The chain recombines TRBV28 with TRBJ1-5, with TRBD1 matching over 9 bases. This CDR3 is built from 18 residues. Germline V gives CDR1 MDHEN, CDR2 SYDVKM. J gave up 2 bases and V 6 bases, and 14 bases lay outside the gene matches. For the CDR3, the DNA is TGTGCCAGCAGATATCTCCTAAACAGGGGGCTGGGCAATCAGCCCCAGCATTTT. The encoded protein is CASRYLLNRGLGNQPQHF.

Considering frequency, this clone is medium-sized. The chain couples TRBV7-6 to TRBJ2-3, with TRBD2 as a possible D gene (6 bases). CDR1 is SGHVS, CDR2 FNYEAQ, per germline. V lost 4 bases and J 3 bases, leaving 14 bases between the germline ends. This CDR3 has 15 residues. The CDR3 DNA is TGTGCCAGCAGCTCCCCGACTAGTGGGACAGATACGCAGTATTTT. Amino acid sequence: CASSSPTSGTDTQYF.

The chain carries TRBV29-1 and TRBJ1-4, with D possibly being TRBD1 (6 bases). Trimming pared 1 base from V and 0 bases from J, leaving 6 bases between. The CDR3 is 14 residues long. Germline loops: CDR1 SQVTM, CDR2 ANQGSEA. CDR3 DNA: TGCAGCGTTGAAGGGACAGCAACTAATGAAAAACTGTTTTTT. As protein: CSVEGTATNEKLFF.

The chain employs TRBV5-5 and TRBJ2-7; TRBD2 is a possible D gene (6 bases). This CDR3 comprises 14 residues. The ends were cut back, 1 base at V and 5 bases at J, with 13 bases in the middle. Germline CDR1 reads SGHKS; CDR2 reads YYEKEE (reference sequence). The CDR3 DNA sequence: TGTGCCAGCAGCTTGATATTAGCGGACCACGAGCAGTACTTC. Translated, it gives CASSLILADHEQYF.

J is TRBJ1-5 and V is TRBV6-1; D gene ambiguous. This CDR3 comprises 15 residues. The germline gives CDR1 MNHNS, CDR2 SASEGT. The germline V and J ends were trimmed by 5 bases and 0 bases, with 11 bases remaining between them. CDR3 region: CASSPRGTSNQPQHF. The CDR3 DNA reads as TGTGCCAGCAGTCCCCGGGGTACTAGCAATCAGCCCCAGCATTTT.